This T cell receptor beta chain was profiled in a study of T cells in tumors after PD-1 blockade. Across the study: Excluded were patients with checkpoint blockade, immunosuppressants, or radiotherapy or other anti-cancer therapy within 4 weeks.

As concerns this clone: The antigen is not known.

The CDR3 sequence is 16 residues long. Germline V gene lookup returns CDR1 LGHNT and CDR2 FRNRAP. The V end was cut by 0 bases, the J end by 3 bases, with 14 bases between. Study-wide points: Blood contained roughly 43% of the tumor's TCR clonotypes.

The data were produced by immunoSEQ multiplex PCR, yet TCRdb's version contains in-frame clones alone and is incomplete. The sample has 60,000 to 65,000 clones; approximately 79% are singletons. The V gene is TRBV12-5, the J gene TRBJ1-2; the D gene is possibly TRBD1 (5 bases). The TCR was taken from a human donor with basal cell carcinoma. The sequenced sample was PBMCs, obtained after anti-PD-1 treatment. CDR3 bases: TGTGCTAGTGGTTTGGTCGCGTCCCAGGGCCACTATGGCTACACCTTC. It yields the protein CASGLVASQGHYGYTF.